This is a list of T cell receptor beta chains from one sample in a study of cytomegalovirus exposure and HLA in healthy donors. The method was immunoSEQ multiplex PCR; TCRdb's version includes in-frame clones alone and lacks a portion of them. The top ten clones hold around 0.85% of a sample with roughly 160,000 clones, around 88% of them seen once. Sequenced sample: PBMCs. All receptors come from a young woman in good health and CMV-seronegative. The CDR3 runs from the conserved cysteine through the conserved F or W. A D gene is named only where the DNA matches it firmly. Not all rows give a size; the values are once, few, many and, for expanded clones, a class.

V	D	J	length	size	CDR3	DNA
TRBV4-1	TRBD1	TRBJ1-2	15	once	CASSETGQGSYGYTF	TGCGCCAGCAGTGAAACTGGACAGGGGTCCTATGGCTACACCTTC
TRBV19	TRBD1	TRBJ2-3	15	NA	CASSQGAMSTDTQYF	TGTGCCAGTAGTCAGGGGGCCATGAGCACAGATACGCAGTATTTT
TRBV21-1	NA	TRBJ1-2	13	few	CATSGDANYGYTF	TGTGCCACCTCGGGGGATGCTAACTATGGCTACACCTTC
TRBV7-7	NA	TRBJ2-2	15	NA	CASSLGPGNTGELFF	TGTGCCAGCAGCTTAGGACCGGGGAACACCGGGGAGCTGTTTTTT
TRBV5-5	NA	TRBJ1-5	14	NA	CASSHWTVNQPQHF	TGTGCCAGCAGCCATTGGACAGTAAATCAGCCCCAGCATTTT
TRBV9	TRBD1	TRBJ2-1	14	NA	CASSPGQSYNEQFF	TGTGCCAGCAGCCCGGGACAGAGCTACAATGAGCAGTTCTTC
TRBV25-1	NA	TRBJ2-5	10	NA	CASWQGSQYF	TGTGCCAGCTGGCAGGGGAGCCAGTACTTC
TRBV25-1	TRBD1	TRBJ2-1	15	NA	CASSDYTGVGNEQFF	TGTGCCAGCAGTGATTACACAGGGGTTGGAAATGAGCAGTTCTTC
TRBV6-5	NA	TRBJ2-5	13	NA	CASSLSHGETQYF	TGTGCCAGCAGTTTATCCCACGGGGAGACCCAGTACTTC
TRBV19	NA	TRBJ2-7	15	NA	CASSILPNSGYEQYF	TGTGCCAGTAGTATTCTCCCGAATAGCGGCTACGAGCAGTACTTC
TRBV6-1	NA	TRBJ2-5	14	once	CASSEPGSRETQYF	TGTGCCAGCAGTGAGCCAGGGTCCAGGGAGACCCAGTACTTC
TRBV29-1	TRBD1	TRBJ1-4	13	NA	CSVATGLLRKLFF	TGCAGCGTTGCGACAGGGTTACTACGAAAACTGTTTTTT
TRBV10-3	TRBD1	TRBJ2-7	16	NA	CAIRGPVQGVLGKQYF	TGTGCCATCAGGGGCCCCGTACAGGGGGTTTTAGGGAAGCAGTACTTC
TRBV7-9	TRBD2	TRBJ2-1	17	NA	CASSFAGGVGSYNEQFF	TGTGCCAGCAGCTTTGCGGGAGGGGTTGGGTCCTACAATGAGCAGTTCTTC
TRBV7-2	NA	TRBJ1-1	15	NA	CASSPVVTGNTEAFF	TGTGCCAGCAGCCCCGTTGTGACAGGGAACACTGAAGCTTTCTTT
TRBV6-5	TRBD1	TRBJ1-2	15	NA	CASRIYYTGVDGYTF	TGTGCCAGCAGAATATATTATACAGGGGTGGATGGCTACACCTTC
TRBV29-1	TRBD2	TRBJ2-3	14	NA	CSANAGLNQDTQYF	TGCAGCGCTAACGCGGGACTAAACCAAGATACGCAGTATTTT
TRBV5-1	NA	TRBJ1-1	13	NA	CASSLAGNTEAFF	TGCGCCAGCAGCTTGGCCGGGAACACTGAAGCTTTCTTT
TRBV4-2	NA	TRBJ2-1	15	NA	CASTPSISSYNEQFF	TGTGCCAGCACCCCTAGCATCAGCTCCTACAATGAGCAGTTCTTC
TRBV6-4	NA	TRBJ2-3	14	NA	CASSPRQSTDTQYF	TGTGCCAGCAGTCCTCGACAGAGCACAGATACGCAGTATTTT
TRBV9	TRBD2	TRBJ2-3	16	NA	CASSVGGLAGADTQYF	TGTGCCAGCAGCGTAGGGGGACTAGCGGGGGCAGATACGCAGTATTTT
TRBV6-5	NA	TRBJ1-1	15	NA	CASTPRRERNTEAFF	TGTGCCAGCACCCCACGGAGGGAGAGGAACACGGAAGCTTTCTTT
TRBV27	TRBD2	TRBJ2-2	16	NA	CASSLYLAGESGELFF	TGTGCCAGCAGTTTATACCTAGCGGGAGAGTCCGGGGAGCTGTTTTTT
TRBV28	TRBD1	TRBJ1-2	14	NA	CASRLGQSNYGYTF	TGTGCCAGCAGACTGGGACAGTCGAACTATGGCTACACCTTC
TRBV6-5	TRBD1	TRBJ2-7	15	NA	CASSYYRGPSYEQYF	TGTGCCAGCAGTTACTACAGGGGGCCCTCCTACGAGCAGTACTTC
TRBV19	NA	TRBJ1-2	11	NA	CASSIDLGYTF	TGTGCCAGTAGTATAGATCTCGGCTACACCTTC
TRBV6-1	NA	TRBJ1-1	13	NA	CASSEAGGHPNTF	TGTGCCAGCAGTGAAGCTGGGGGACACCCGAACACCTTT
TRBV10-3	NA	TRBJ2-7	10	NA	CAIPLVGQYF	TGTGCCATCCCCCTAGTGGGGCAGTACTTC
TRBV27	TRBD2	TRBJ2-7	15	NA	CASSFFRGGLREQYF	TGTGCCAGCAGTTTTTTCCGGGGGGGCCTGAGGGAGCAGTACTTC
TRBV11-3	NA	TRBJ2-3	14	NA	CASSFQGGSDTQYF	TGTGCCAGCAGCTTTCAGGGAGGATCGGATACGCAGTATTTT
TRBV19	NA	TRBJ1-5	14	NA	CASGGAGRNQPQHF	TGTGCCAGTGGCGGGGCGGGGAGGAATCAGCCCCAGCATTTT
TRBV5-3	NA	TRBJ1-5	15	NA	CARSGRRGENQPQHF	TGTGCCAGAAGCGGAAGAAGGGGTGAGAATCAGCCCCAGCATTTT
TRBV2	TRBD1	TRBJ2-7	12	NA	CARGTGGYEQYF	TGTGCCAGAGGGACAGGGGGCTACGAGCAGTACTTC
TRBV30	TRBD2	TRBJ2-3	16	once	CAWIRTSGSGSDTQYF	TGTGCCTGGATCAGGACTAGCGGGAGTGGGTCAGATACGCAGTATTTT
TRBV13	NA	TRBJ1-3	14	NA	CASSLGTPGNTIYF	TGTGCCAGCAGCCTTGGGACTCCTGGAAACACCATATATTTT
TRBV10-2	NA	TRBJ1-5	15	NA	CASRRTQGSNQPQHF	TGCGCCAGCAGGCGGACTCAAGGGAGCAATCAGCCCCAGCATTTT
TRBV7-6	TRBD2	TRBJ2-6	17	few	CASSLYSGGSGANVLTF	TGTGCCAGCAGCTTATATAGCGGGGGTTCTGGGGCCAACGTCCTGACTTTC
TRBV19	NA	TRBJ2-3	14	NA	CASLDRRGTDTQYF	TGTGCCAGTCTGGACCGGAGGGGCACAGATACGCAGTATTTT
TRBV19	NA	TRBJ2-1	14	NA	CASGGELAANEQFF	TGTGCCAGTGGCGGGGAGCTGGCGGCCAATGAGCAGTTCTTC
TRBV6-1	NA	TRBJ1-2	13	NA	CASIRGKRNGYTF	TGTGCCAGCATCCGCGGAAAAAGGAATGGCTACACCTTC
TRBV27	NA	TRBJ2-7	14	once	CASSLVSAEGEQYF	TGTGCCAGCAGTTTAGTCTCGGCTGAGGGCGAGCAGTACTTC
TRBV6-4	TRBD1	TRBJ1-6	20	NA	CANTSPGVFSHGQGRSPLHF	TGTGCCAACACATCTCCCGGGGTTTTCAGCCATGGACAGGGTCGTTCACCCCTCCACTTT
TRBV27	NA	TRBJ2-7	14	NA	CASSLRVKGYEQYF	TGTGCCAGCAGTTTAAGGGTGAAGGGGTACGAGCAGTACTTC
TRBV27	NA	TRBJ2-1	17	NA	CASSLSAGQSSYNEQFF	TGTGCCAGCAGTTTATCGGCGGGACAGAGCTCCTACAATGAGCAGTTCTTC
TRBV7-2	NA	TRBJ1-6	17	NA	CASSLVPGGINNSPLHF	TGTGCCAGCAGCTTAGTTCCCGGGGGGATTAATAATTCACCCCTCCACTTT
TRBV18	NA	TRBJ2-3	13	NA	CASSPPPGDTQYF	TGTGCCAGCTCACCACCGCCGGGGGATACGCAGTATTTT
TRBV19	TRBD1	TRBJ1-1	12	NA	CASSMRGQEAFF	TGTGCCAGTAGTATGAGGGGGCAGGAAGCTTTCTTT